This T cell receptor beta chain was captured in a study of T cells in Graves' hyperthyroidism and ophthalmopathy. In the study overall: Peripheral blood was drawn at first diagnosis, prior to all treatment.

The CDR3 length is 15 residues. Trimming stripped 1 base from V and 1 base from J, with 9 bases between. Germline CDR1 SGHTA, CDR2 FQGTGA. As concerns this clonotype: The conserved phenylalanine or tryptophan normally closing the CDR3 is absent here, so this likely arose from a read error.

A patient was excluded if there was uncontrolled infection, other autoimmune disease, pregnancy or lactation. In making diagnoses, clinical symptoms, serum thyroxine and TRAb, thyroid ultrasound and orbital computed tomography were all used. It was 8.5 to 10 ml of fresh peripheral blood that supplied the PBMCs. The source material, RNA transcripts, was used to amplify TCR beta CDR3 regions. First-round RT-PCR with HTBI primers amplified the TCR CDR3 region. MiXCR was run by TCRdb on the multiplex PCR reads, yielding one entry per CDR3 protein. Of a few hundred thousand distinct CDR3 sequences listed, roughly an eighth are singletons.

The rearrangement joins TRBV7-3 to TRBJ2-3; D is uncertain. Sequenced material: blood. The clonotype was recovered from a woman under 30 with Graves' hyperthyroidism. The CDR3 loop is CASSLSRMGTDTQYS. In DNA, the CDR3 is TGTGCCAGCAGCTTAAGTCGGATGGGCACAGATACGCAGTATTCT.